This TCR beta chain was observed in a study of T cells in women clearing cervical HPV infection. Study in general: Controls' single incident HPV16 infection cleared within 12 months without precancer.

Germline V gene lookup returns CDR1 SGHAT and CDR2 FQNNGV. The CDR3 consists of 13 residues. Deletions cut 0 bases from V and 3 bases from J, with 5 bases between. All donors had a single incident cervical HPV16 infection, not prevalent. Comment on this clone: The target antigen is unknown. The read falls 3 residues short of the CDR3 end, and the missing part is taken from the germline J gene.

Using immunoSEQ multiplex PCR, the repertoire was profiled, and TCRdb retains in-frame clones only, with some absent. The sample has around 17,000 clones. General study findings and limits: Cases carried less TRBV6-7 than controls: 0.11% versus 0.16%.

Sequenced: blood buffy coat. The J gene is TRBJ2-5, the V gene TRBV11-2; TRBD1 might be the D (5 bases). This sequence originates from a woman aged 18 to 75 with a cervical HPV16 infection that either progressed to CIN3+ or cleared (not recorded which). The CDR3 loop reads CASSLDREETQYF. The sequenced part of the CDR3 DNA is TGTGCCAGCAGCTTAGACAGGGAAGAGACC. The entire variable domain, with the rest obtained from reference TRBV11-2 and TRBJ2-5, is as follows: EAGVAQSPRYKIIEKRQSVAFWCNPISGHATLYWYQQILGQGPKLLIQFQNNGVVDDSQLPKDRFSAERLKGVDSTLKIQPAKLEDSAVYLCASSLDREETQYFGPGTRLLVL.